This TCR beta chain was sequenced in a study of a mutant IDH1 vaccine in newly diagnosed glioma. Overall study context: Patients received vaccination from 4-6 weeks after radiotherapy alone, or with temozolomide cycles. Treated patients, 62.5% male and roughly 40% female, averaged about 42 years of age. It was radiotherapy, temozolomide, or both that patients received previously, with most receiving both.

Method: immunoSEQ multiplex PCR; TCRdb's copy keeps in-frame clones and lacks some. Of about 68,000 clones listed, roughly 84% are singletons. As for time point: week 35, safety follow-up. Topical imiquimod was applied with each vaccine dose, which held 300 ug of mutant IDH1 20-mer peptide. Note on this clone: Its antigen is not identified.

This TCR came from a young man with glioma. The material sequenced was PBMCs, taken from a glioma patient whose treatment included an IDH1 peptide vaccine.

The CDR3: CASSPSTGGNIQYF. The CDR3 region has the DNA TGCGCCAGCAGCCCTTCGACAGGGGGCAACATTCAGTACTTC. The chain joins TRBV5-1 to TRBJ2-4; 10 nucleotides line up with TRBD1. Germline V CDR1 and CDR2: SGHRS, YFSETQ. The CDR3 totals 14 residues. J was trimmed by 7 bases and V by 4 bases; bases with no gene match: 5.